The rows below give T cell receptor beta chains drawn from one sample of a study of T cells after yellow fever vaccination. TCRdb re-analysed the 5' RACE reads in MiXCR, keeping a single row per CDR3 protein. This sample has 500,000 to 650,000 distinct CDR3 sequences; about a sixth occur once, and the top ten carry roughly 17%. The sample in question was PBMCs, obtained 5 days after the first yellow fever vaccination. These receptors originate from a man aged 18 to 30 who received the YFV17D yellow fever vaccine. Each CDR3 is given without its conserved first and last residue.

v_gene	j_gene	CDR3aa
TRBV12-3/TRBV12-4	TRBJ1-2	ASTTLGDYGYT
TRBV5-1	TRBJ2-1	ASSFPGDGEQF
TRBV12-3/TRBV12-4	TRBJ1-4	ASWGLGNEKLF
TRBV4-1	TRBJ1-4	ASSQRSGGDEKLF
TRBV5-4	TRBJ2-3	ASAGHRDSSTDTQY
TRBV2	TRBJ2-3	ASSVGTVGDTQY
TRBV5-1	TRBJ2-3	ASSSGLVIDTQY
TRBV12-3/TRBV12-4	TRBJ1-1	ASSPRAGAMNTEAF
TRBV18	TRBJ2-3	ASSTRQGREDTQY
TRBV7-2	TRBJ1-1	ASSLPDRLGEAF
TRBV12-3/TRBV12-4	TRBJ1-2	ASSPRQGSGYT
TRBV15	TRBJ2-7	ATSRDTGAYEQY
TRBV10-3	TRBJ1-2	AISEKGSYGYT
TRBV27	TRBJ2-3	ASSIRAGGRTDTQY
TRBV5-4	TRBJ2-6	ASSLRTGDRFSGANVLT
TRBV9	TRBJ2-5	ASSVAGGAAQETQY
TRBV5-1	TRBJ2-7	ASSGAGTGISYEQY
TRBV20-1	TRBJ2-4	SARGTSGGLNIQY
TRBV6-1	TRBJ2-1	ASSPQGTGVNEQF
TRBV20-1	TRBJ1-6	SASYHVGSPLH
TRBV12-3/TRBV12-4	TRBJ2-7	ASSSRTGAGEQY
TRBV12-3/TRBV12-4	TRBJ2-7	ASSAYRVRDEQY
TRBV7-2	TRBJ2-3	ASRSSGGVADTQY
TRBV20-1	TRBJ1-1	SARGIEGGSEAF
TRBV21-1	TRBJ1-4	ASSNSDREGVKNEKLF
TRBV20-1	TRBJ2-5	SASGETQETQY
TRBV10-2	TRBJ1-6	ASSGAGPLNSPLH
TRBV7-9	TRBJ1-6	ASSVGSPLH
TRBV6-5	TRBJ1-1	ASSYWTEAF
TRBV24-1	TRBJ1-5	ATGERGQPQH
TRBV9	TRBJ2-7	ASSKGQGRQY
TRBV27	TRBJ2-5	ASSFGLAGGQETQY
TRBV20-1	TRBJ2-3	SARRTGGTDTQY
TRBV7-2	TRBJ2-7	ASSLMATGSSYEQC
TRBV12-3/TRBV12-4	TRBJ1-2	ASSTRDAYGYT
TRBV4-1	TRBJ2-3	ASSQENGLALDTDTQY
TRBV30	TRBJ2-7	AWNRGTDYEQY
TRBV6-5	TRBJ1-3	ASSYSPKARPGNTIY
TRBV12-3/TRBV12-4	TRBJ1-3	AGSRAGHSGNTIY
TRBV28	TRBJ2-5	ASSFEGFGLGTQY
TRBV11-1	TRBJ1-6	ASSSTGRWSSYNSPLH
TRBV6-5	TRBJ2-1	ASSYTVAGARNEQF
TRBV9	TRBJ2-2	ASSVVGNTGELF
TRBV5-4	TRBJ2-5	ASSFNGQETQY
TRBV6-5	TRBJ2-7	ASSYGPSYEQY
TRBV4-3	TRBJ2-1	ASSQKIRTSGNEQF
TRBV7-6	TRBJ1-4	ASSPTGVKTTNEKLF
TRBV4-3	TRBJ1-1	ASSQVVGTEAF
TRBV4-3	TRBJ2-5	ASSHNSEETQY
TRBV2	TRBJ2-1	ASILEAGTYNEQF
TRBV20-1	TRBJ1-1	SAKDRGGSTEAF
TRBV12-3/TRBV12-4	TRBJ2-7	ASTGETRYEQY
TRBV12-3/TRBV12-4	TRBJ2-3	ASSLGVATDTQY
TRBV27	TRBJ2-4	ASSWGGLSKNIQY